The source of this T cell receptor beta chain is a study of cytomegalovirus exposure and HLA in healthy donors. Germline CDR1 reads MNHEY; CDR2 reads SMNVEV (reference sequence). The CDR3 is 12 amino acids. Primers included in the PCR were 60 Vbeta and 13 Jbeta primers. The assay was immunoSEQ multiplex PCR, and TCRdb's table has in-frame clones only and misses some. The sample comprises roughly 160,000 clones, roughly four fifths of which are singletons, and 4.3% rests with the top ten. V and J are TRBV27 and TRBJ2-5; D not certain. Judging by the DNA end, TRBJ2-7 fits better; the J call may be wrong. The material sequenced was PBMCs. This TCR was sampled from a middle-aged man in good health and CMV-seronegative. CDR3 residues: CATRLGSYEQYF. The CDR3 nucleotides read TGTGCCACCCGCCTCGGTTCCTACGAGCAGTACTTC.